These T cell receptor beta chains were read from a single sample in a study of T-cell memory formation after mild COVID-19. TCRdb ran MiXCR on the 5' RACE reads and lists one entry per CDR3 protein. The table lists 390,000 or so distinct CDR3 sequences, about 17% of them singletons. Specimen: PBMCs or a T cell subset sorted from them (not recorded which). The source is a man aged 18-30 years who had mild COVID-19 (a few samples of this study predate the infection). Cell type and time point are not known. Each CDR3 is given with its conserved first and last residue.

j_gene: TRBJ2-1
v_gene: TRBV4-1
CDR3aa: CASSQAGWGYNEQFF

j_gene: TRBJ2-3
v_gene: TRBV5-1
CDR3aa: CASSSRTSTDTQYF

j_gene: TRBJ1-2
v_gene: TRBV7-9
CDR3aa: CASSHPRGRHGYTF

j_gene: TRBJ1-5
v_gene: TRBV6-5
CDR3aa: CASSGRGNQPQHF

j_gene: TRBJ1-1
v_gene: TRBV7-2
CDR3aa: CASSGQAVSNTEAFF

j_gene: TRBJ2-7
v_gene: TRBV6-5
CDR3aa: CASSYSKRDRSYEQYF

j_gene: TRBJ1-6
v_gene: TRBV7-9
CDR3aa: CASSLGTGAYNSPLHF

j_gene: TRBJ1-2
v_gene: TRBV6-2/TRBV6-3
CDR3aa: CASSTRRIYGYTF

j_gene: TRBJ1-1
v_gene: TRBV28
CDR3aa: CASSPNEGRSTEAFF

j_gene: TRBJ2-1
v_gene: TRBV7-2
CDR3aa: CASSFAGVEQFF

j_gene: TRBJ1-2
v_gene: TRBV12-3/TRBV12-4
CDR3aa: CASSLGGTGPFGYTF

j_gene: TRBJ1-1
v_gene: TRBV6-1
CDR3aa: CASTLTGETEAFF

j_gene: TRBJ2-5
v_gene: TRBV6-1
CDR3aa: CASSERRSGETQYF

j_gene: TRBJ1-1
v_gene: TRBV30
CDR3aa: CAWRKGTANTEAFF

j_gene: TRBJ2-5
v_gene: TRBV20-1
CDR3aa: CSARDPLGGGGETQYF

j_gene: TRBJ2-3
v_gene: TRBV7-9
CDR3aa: CASTPPRGTDTQYF

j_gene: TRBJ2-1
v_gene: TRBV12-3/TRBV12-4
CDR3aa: CASSIGHYNEQFF

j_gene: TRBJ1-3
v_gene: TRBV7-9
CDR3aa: CASSLPGGQENTIYF

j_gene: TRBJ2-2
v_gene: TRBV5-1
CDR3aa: CASSFVQVGTGELFF

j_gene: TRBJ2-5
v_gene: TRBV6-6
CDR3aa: CASTPTGETQYF

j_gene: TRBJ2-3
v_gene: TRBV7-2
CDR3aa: CASSLGLQRDTQYF

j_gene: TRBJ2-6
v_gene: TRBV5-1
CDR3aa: CASSPTETGANVLTF

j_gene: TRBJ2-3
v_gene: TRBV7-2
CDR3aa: CASSFGPRADTQYF

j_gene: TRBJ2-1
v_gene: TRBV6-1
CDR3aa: CASSLRRDRSYNEQFF

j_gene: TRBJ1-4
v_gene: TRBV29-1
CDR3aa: CIPRRQSNEKLFF

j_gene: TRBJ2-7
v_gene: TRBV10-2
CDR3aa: CASSSAVYEQYF

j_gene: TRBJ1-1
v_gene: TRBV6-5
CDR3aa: CASSYDPPGTEAFF

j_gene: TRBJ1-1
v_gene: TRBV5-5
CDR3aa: CASSSTVGFYTEAFF

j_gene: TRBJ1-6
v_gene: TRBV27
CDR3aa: CASTRDSYSPLHF

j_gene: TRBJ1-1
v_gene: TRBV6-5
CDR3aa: CASSYTAGGAVGTEAFF

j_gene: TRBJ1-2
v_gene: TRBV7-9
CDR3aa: CASSSQGLSGYTF

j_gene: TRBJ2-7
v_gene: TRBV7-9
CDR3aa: CASSSGSTYEQYF

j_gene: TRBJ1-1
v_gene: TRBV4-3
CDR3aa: CASSHSTGWPEAFF

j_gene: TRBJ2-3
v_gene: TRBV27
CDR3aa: CASSLGSGGFTDTQYF

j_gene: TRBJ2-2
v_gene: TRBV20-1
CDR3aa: CSASRDGSGELFF